Shown below are 13 T cell receptor beta chains from a single sample sequenced in a study of T cell repertoires in cytomegalovirus infection. A single record per CDR3 protein comes from TCRdb applying MiXCR to the reads. The profile shows 150,000 to 200,000 distinct CDR3 sequences, 13% to 15% of them singletons. The specimen sequenced was PBMCs. These receptors were taken from a human donor in good health (CMV status not recorded). Some clones in this sample may be carry-over from other donors' samples.

This clonotype was found many times. The genes are TRBV12-3 or TRBV12-4 and TRBJ2-1, with 8 bases matching TRBD2. The CDR3 contains 15 residues. The junction had 6 bases not matched to a gene; V was cut back by 8 bases and J by 0 bases. CDR3 DNA: TGTGCCAGCCTTCCGGGGGGGGGCTCCTACAATGAGCAGTTCTTC. It encodes CASLPGGGSYNEQFF.

This clonotype has at least ten counts. V is TRBV19 and J is TRBJ1-2, with 7 bases that match TRBD1. Germline V CDR1 and CDR2: LNHDA, SQIVND (reference sequence). The CDR3 contains 15 residues. V lost 9 bases and J lost 0; bases outside the gene matches: 10. The CDR3 DNA reads TGTGCCAGCCGGGACAGAAGCCGAGCTAACTATGGCTACACCTTC. Protein sequence: CASRDRSRANYGYTF.

This clonotype was picked up many times. The chain carries TRBV12-3 or TRBV12-4 and TRBJ1-2, with 10 bases lining up with TRBD1. This CDR3 contains 14 residues. V shed 3 bases, J shed 6 bases, and the junction held 4 bases outside the gene matches. This chain's CDR3 is CASSLTGGQNGYTF. DNA for the CDR3: TGTGCCAGCAGTTTGACAGGGGGCCAAAATGGCTACACCTTC.

This clonotype appeared many times. The chain is built from TRBV5-6 and TRBJ2-3; D is ambiguous. V shed 4 bases and J shed 0 bases, with 12 bases lying between them. The CDR3 is made up of 15 amino acids. Germline lookup yields CDR1 SGHDT and CDR2 YYEEEE. DNA of the CDR3: TGTGCCAGCAGCATGGAATACCTTAGCACAGATACGCAGTATTTT. As protein: CASSMEYLSTDTQYF.

Here the CDR3 DNA reads TGTGCCAGCAGCTTCTTCCGGGACAGTAACTACGAGCAGTACTTC. This encodes CASSFFRDSNYEQYF. V gene TRBV4-2 combines with J gene TRBJ2-7, with 7 bases aligning to TRBD1. The CDR3 is 15 amino acids. Looked up from germline, CDR1 is LGHNA and CDR2 is YNFKEQ. The J segment lost 3 bases and the V segment lost 5 bases, leaving 10 bases of the junction unmatched.

On this clonotype: This could be a read error, since a much larger clone is one nucleotide away. The conserved closing phenylalanine or tryptophan is absent in this CDR3, likely reflecting a read error. CDR3 bases: TGCGCCAGCAGCCAACTAAGGACAGGGGGCCTTGGCTCTGGGGCCAACGTCCTGACTTCC. It codes for CASSQLRTGGLGSGANVLTS. The chain has TRBV4-1 and TRBJ2-6; TRBD1 aligns across 11 bases. With V trimmed by 2 bases and J by 0 bases, 9 bases remained unmatched. The CDR3 extends over 20 amino acids. CDR1 and CDR2 (germline): MGHRA, YSYEKL.

This clonotype was detected only a few times. The genes are TRBV11-1 and TRBJ2-1, with TRBD1 as a possible D gene (6 bases). The CDR3 is 15 amino acids. Trimming cost V 5 bases and J 7 bases, with 18 bases left between them. The germline CDR1 and CDR2 sequences are SGHAT and FQDESV (reference sequence). Here the CDR3 reads CASSLSTGSENEQFF. The CDR3 DNA sequence: TGTGCCAGCAGCCTATCGACAGGCTCGGAAAATGAGCAGTTCTTC.

J is TRBJ1-2 and V is TRBV7-9; 7 bases fit TRBD1. This CDR3 is 16 amino acids long. With V trimmed by 1 base and J by 3 bases, 8 bases remained unmatched. Germline assignment: CDR1 SEHNR and CDR2 FQNEAQ (reference sequence). CDR3 nucleotides: TGTGCCAGCAGCTTAGACTTTGGGGACAGTTACTATGGCTACACCTTC. This codes for CASSLDFGDSYYGYTF.

This clonotype has only a few counts. The chain combines TRBV29-1 with TRBJ1-1; the match to TRBD1 covers 8 bases. The J segment lost 0 bases and the V segment lost 6 bases, leaving 3 bases of the junction unmatched. The germline CDR1 and CDR2 sequences are SQVTM and ANQGSEA. This CDR3 region has 13 residues. CDR3 nucleotide sequence: TGCAGCGTCATGACAGGGGTGAACACTGAAGCTTTCTTT. This sequence encodes CSVMTGVNTEAFF.

This clonotype came up many times. The chain carries TRBV7-2 and TRBJ2-3; D call uncertain. The CDR3 covers 16 residues. The V and J ends lost 4 bases and 2 bases respectively, with 16 bases between them. Germline loops: CDR1 SGHTA, CDR2 FQGNSA. CDR3 region: CASSWGGRKTTDTQYF. The CDR3 DNA reads TGTGCCAGCAGCTGGGGTGGGCGGAAGACCACAGATACGCAGTATTTT.

The rearrangement links TRBV12-3 or TRBV12-4 to TRBJ2-5; tentative D call: TRBD1 (5 bases). The germline V and J ends were trimmed by 6 bases and 2 bases, with 22 bases remaining between them. This CDR3 spans 17 amino acids. CDR3 in DNA: TGTGCCAGCAGCCTGGAGTTTGGGGCGATAGATCAAGAGACCCAGTACTTC. This encodes CASSLEFGAIDQETQYF.

A few counts support this clonotype. The J gene is TRBJ2-3, the V gene TRBV11-2; unclear D gene. The CDR3 covers 15 residues. CDR1 is SGHAT, CDR2 FQNNGV, per germline. Trimming cost V 7 bases and J 7 bases, with 21 bases left between them. The CDR3 protein is CASTPTRTNVNTQYF. The CDR3 nucleotides are TGTGCCAGCACCCCAACCAGGACGAACGTGAATACGCAGTATTTT.

At least ten counts were recorded for this clonotype. The chain joins TRBV7-2 to TRBJ2-5; unclear D gene. Looked up from germline, CDR1 is SGHTA and CDR2 is FQGNSA. This CDR3 contains 14 residues. Deletions cut 3 bases from V and 4 bases from J, with 12 bases between. CDR3 amino acids: CASSFKGWRETQYF. CDR3 bases: TGTGCCAGCAGCTTCAAGGGATGGAGAGAGACCCAGTACTTC.